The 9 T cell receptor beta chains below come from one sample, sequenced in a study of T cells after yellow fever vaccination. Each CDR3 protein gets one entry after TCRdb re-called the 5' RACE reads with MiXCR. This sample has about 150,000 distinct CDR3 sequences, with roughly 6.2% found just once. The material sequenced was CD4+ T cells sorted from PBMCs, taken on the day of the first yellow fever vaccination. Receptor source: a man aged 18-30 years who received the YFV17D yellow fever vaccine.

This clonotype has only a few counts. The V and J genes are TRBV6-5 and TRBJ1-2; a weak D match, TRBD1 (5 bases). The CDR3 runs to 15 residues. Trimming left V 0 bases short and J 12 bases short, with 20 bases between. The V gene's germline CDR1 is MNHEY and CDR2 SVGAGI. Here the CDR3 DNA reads TGTGCCAGCAGTTACTCGGACGGGACGAGAAGATTAGACACCTTC. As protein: CASSYSDGTRRLDTF.

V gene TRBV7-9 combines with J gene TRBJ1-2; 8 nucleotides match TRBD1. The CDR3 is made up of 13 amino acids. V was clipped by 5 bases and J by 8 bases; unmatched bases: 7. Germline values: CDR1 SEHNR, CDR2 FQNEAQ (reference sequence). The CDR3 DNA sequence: TGTGCCAGCAGCCTTCAGGGGGCGCAAGGCTACACCTTC. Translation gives CASSLQGAQGYTF.

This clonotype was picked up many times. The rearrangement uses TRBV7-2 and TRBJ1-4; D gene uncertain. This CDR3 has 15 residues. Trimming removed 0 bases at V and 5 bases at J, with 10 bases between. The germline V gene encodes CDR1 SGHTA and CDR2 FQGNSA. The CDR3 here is CASSLAHTSNEKLFF. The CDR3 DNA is TGTGCCAGCAGCTTAGCCCACACCTCGAATGAAAAACTGTTTTTT.

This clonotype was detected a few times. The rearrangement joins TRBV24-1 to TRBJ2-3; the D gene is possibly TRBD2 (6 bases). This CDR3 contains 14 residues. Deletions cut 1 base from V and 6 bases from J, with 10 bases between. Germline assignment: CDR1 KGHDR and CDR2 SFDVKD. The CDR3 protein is CATSDFGGADTQYF. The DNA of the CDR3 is TGTGCCACCAGTGATTTCGGGGGAGCCGATACGCAGTATTTT.

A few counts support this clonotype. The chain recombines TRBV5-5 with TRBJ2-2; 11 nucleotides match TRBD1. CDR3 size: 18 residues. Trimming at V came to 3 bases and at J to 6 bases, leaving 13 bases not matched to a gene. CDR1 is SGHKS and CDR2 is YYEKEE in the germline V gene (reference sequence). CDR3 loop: CASSYLYTGTGGSGELFF. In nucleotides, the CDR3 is TGTGCCAGCAGCTACTTATACACCGGGACAGGGGGGTCCGGGGAGCTGTTTTTT. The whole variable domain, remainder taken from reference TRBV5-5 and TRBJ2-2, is DAGVTQSPTHLIKTRGQQVTLRCSPISGHKSVSWYQQVLGQGPQFIFQYYEKEERGRGNFPDRFSARQFPNYSSELNVNALLLGDSALYLCASSYLYTGTGGSGELFFGEGSRLTVL.

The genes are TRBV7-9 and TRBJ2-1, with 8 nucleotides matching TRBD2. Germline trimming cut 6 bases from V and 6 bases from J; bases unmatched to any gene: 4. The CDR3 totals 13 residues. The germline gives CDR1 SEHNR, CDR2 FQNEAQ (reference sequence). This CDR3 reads CASSRGGPNEQFF. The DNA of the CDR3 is TGTGCCAGCAGTCGGGGGGGCCCCAATGAGCAGTTCTTC.

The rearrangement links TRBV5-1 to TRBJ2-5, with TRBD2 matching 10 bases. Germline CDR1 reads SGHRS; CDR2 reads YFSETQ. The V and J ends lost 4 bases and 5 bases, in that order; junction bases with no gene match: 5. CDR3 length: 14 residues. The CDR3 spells CASSIGAGGETQYF. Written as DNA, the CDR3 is TGCGCCAGCAGCATCGGAGCGGGGGGGGAGACCCAGTACTTC.

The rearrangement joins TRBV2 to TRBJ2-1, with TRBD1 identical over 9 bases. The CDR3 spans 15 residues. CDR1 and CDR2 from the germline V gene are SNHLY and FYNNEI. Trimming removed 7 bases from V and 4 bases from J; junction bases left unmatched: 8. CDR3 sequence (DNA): TGTGCCAGCACCCTCGACAGGGGGGGTTACAATGAGCAGTTCTTC. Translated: CASTLDRGGYNEQFF.

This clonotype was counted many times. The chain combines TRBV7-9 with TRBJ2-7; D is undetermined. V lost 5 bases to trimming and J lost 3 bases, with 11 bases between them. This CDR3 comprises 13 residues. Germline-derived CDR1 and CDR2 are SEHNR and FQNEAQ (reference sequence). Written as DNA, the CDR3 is TGTGCCAGCAGCCAAACTGGTAGCTACGAGCAGTACGTC. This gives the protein CASSQTGSYEQYV.